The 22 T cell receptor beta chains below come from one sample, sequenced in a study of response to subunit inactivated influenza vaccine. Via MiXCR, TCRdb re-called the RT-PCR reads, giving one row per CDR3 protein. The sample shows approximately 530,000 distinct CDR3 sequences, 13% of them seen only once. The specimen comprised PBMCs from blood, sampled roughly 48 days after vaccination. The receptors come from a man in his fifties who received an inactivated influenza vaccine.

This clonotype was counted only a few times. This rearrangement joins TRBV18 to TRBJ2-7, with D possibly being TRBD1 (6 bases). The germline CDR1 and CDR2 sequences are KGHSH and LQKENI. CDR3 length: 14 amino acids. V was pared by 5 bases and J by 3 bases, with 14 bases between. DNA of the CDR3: TGTGCCAGCTCAACATTGGACAGATACTACGAGCAGTACTTC. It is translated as CASSTLDRYYEQYF.

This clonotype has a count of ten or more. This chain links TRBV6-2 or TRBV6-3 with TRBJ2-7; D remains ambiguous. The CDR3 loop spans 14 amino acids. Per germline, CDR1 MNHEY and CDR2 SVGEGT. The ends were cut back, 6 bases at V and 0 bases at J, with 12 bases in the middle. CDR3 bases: TGTGCCAGCAGCTGGCTCCGCAACTCCTACGAGCAGTACTTC. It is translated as CASSWLRNSYEQYF.

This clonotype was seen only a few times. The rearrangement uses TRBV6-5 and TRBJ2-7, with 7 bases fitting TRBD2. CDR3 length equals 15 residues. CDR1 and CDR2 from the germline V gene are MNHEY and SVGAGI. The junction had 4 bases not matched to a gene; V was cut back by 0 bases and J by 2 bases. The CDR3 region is CASSYSSSGPYEQYF. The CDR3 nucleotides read TGTGCCAGCAGTTACTCCTCTAGCGGCCCCTACGAGCAGTACTTC.

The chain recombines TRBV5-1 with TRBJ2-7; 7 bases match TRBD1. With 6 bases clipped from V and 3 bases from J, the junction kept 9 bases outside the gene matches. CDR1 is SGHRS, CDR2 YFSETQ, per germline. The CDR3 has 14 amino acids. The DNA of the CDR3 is TGCGCCAGCAAGGGACAGCGCGATTTCTACGAGCAGTACTTC. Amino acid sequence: CASKGQRDFYEQYF.

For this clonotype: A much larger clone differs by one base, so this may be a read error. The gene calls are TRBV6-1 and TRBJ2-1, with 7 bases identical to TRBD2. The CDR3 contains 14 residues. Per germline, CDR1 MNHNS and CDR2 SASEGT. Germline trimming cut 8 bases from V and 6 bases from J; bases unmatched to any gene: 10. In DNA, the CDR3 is TGTGCCAGCGGAACTAGCGTGAGTAGCAATGAGCAGTTCTTC. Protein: CASGTSVSSNEQFF.

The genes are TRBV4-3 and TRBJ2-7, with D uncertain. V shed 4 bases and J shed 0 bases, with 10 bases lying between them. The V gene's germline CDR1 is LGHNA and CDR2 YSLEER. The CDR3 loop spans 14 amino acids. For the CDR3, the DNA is TGCGCCAGCAGCCTTGACACGGACTCCTACGAGCAGTACTTC. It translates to CASSLDTDSYEQYF.

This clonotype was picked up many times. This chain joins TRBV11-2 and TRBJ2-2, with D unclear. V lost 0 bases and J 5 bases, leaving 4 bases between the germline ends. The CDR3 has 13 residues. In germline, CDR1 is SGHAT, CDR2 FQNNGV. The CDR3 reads CASSLDRTGELFF. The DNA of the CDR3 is TGTGCCAGCAGCTTAGATCGTACCGGGGAGCTGTTTTTT.

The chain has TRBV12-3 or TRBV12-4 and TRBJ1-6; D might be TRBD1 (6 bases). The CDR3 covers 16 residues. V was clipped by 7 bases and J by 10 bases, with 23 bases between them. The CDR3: CASTLGGGRAISPLHF. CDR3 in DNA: TGTGCCAGCACCCTCGGCGGGGGGCGCGCGATCTCACCCCTCCACTTT.

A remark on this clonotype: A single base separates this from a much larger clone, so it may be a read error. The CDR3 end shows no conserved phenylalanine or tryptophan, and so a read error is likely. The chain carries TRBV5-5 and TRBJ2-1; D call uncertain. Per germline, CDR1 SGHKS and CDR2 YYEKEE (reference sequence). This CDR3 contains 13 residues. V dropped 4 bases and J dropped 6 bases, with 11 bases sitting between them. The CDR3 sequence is CASSTGPGNEQFL. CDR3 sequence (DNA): TGTGCCAGCAGCACTGGGCCCGGCAATGAGCAGTTCCTC.

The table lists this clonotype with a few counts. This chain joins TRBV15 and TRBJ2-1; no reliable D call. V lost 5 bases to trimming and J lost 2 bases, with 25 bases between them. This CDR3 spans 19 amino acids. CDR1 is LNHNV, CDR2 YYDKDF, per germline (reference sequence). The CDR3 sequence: CATSARRSRADITYNEQFF. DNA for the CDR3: TGTGCCACCAGCGCCCGCCGGTCAAGGGCCGACATAACCTACAATGAGCAGTTCTTC.

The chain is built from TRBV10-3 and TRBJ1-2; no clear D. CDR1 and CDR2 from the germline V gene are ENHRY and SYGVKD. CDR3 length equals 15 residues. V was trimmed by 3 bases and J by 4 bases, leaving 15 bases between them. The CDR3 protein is CAISDPSRMGYGYTF. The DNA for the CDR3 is TGTGCCATCAGTGACCCGTCCCGGATGGGCTATGGCTACACCTTC.

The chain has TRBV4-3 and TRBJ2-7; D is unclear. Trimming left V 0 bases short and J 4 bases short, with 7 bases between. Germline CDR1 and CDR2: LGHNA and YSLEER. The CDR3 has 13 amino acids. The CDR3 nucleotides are TGCGCCAGCAGCCAAGAATTGGGGTACGAGCAGTACTTC. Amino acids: CASSQELGYEQYF.

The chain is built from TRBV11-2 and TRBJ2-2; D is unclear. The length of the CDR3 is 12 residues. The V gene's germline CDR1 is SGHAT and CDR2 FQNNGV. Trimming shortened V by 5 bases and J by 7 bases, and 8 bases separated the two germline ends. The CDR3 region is CASSARIGELFF. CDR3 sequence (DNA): TGTGCCAGCAGCGCCCGAATCGGGGAGCTGTTTTTT. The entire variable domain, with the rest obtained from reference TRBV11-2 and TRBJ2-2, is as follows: EAGVAQSPRYKIIEKRQSVAFWCNPISGHATLYWYQQILGQGPKLLIQFQNNGVVDDSQLPKDRFSAERLKGVDSTLKIQPAKLEDSAVYLCASSARIGELFFGEGSRLTVL.

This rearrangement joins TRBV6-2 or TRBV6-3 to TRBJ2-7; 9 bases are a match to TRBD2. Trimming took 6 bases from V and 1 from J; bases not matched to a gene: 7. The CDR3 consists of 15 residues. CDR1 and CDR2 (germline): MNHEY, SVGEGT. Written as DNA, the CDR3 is TGTGCCAGCAGCACCATACTAGCGGGTTCCTACGAGCAGTACTTC. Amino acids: CASSTILAGSYEQYF.

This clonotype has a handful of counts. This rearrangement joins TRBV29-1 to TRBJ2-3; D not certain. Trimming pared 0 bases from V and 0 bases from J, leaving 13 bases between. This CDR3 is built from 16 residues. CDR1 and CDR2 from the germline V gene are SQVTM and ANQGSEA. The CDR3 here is CSVEDRVGASTDTQYF. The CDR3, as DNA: TGCAGCGTTGAAGATCGGGTCGGAGCTAGCACAGATACGCAGTATTTT.

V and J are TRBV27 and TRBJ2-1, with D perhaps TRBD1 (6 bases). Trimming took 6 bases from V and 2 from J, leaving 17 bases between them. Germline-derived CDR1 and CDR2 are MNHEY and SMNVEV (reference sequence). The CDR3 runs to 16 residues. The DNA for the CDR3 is TGTGCCAGCAGAAATGAAGAACAGGGTGCCTACAATGAGCAGTTCTTC. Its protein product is CASRNEEQGAYNEQFF.

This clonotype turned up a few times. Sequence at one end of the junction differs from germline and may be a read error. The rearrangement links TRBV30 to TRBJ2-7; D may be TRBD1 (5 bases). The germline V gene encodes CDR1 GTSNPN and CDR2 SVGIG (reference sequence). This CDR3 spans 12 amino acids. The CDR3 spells CAWMGPLGMLNF. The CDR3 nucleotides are TGTGCCTGGATGGGGCCTTTAGGGATGCTGAACTTC.

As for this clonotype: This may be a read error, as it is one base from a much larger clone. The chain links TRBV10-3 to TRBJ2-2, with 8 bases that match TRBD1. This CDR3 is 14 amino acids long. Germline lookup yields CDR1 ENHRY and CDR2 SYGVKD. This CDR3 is CAIWQGAKTGELVF. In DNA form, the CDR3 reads TGTGCCATCTGGCAGGGGGCGAAAACCGGGGAGCTGGTTTTT.

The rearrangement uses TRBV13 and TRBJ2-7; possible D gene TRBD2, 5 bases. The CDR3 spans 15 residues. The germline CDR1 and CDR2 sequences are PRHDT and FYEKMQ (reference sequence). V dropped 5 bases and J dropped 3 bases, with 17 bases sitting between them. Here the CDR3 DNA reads TGTGCCAGCAGCCCACGAGAGGGAGCAAACTACGAGCAGTACTTC. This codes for CASSPREGANYEQYF.

The CDR3 coding sequence is TGCAGTGCTAGAGATACTCGACAGGCCAGCAATCAGCCCCAGCATTTT. Translated, it gives CSARDTRQASNQPQHF. The chain combines TRBV20-1 with TRBJ1-5; D is possibly TRBD1 (6 bases). The CDR3 is 16 residues long. V dropped 0 bases and J dropped 1 base, with 13 bases sitting between them. The V gene's germline CDR1 is DFQATT and CDR2 SNEGSKA (reference sequence).

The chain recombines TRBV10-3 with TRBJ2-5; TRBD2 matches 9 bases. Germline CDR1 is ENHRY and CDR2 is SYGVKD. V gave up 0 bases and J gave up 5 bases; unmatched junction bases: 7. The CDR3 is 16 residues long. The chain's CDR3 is CAISESSPSGAETQYF. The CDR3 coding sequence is TGTGCCATCAGTGAGTCGAGTCCTAGCGGGGCGGAGACCCAGTACTTC.

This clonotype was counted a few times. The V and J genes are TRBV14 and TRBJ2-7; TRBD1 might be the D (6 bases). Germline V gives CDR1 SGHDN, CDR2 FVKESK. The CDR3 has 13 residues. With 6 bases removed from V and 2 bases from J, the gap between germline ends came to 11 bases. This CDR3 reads CASRNAGAYEQYF. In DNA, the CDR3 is TGTGCCAGCAGAAACGCAGGGGCCTACGAGCAGTACTTC.